These T cell receptor beta chains were read from a single sample in a study of CD8+CD57+ T cells in acquired aplastic anemia. TCRdb reanalysed the reads using MiXCR and keeps one entry per CDR3 protein. The data show approximately 190,000 distinct CDR3 sequences, around 45% seen once. Sample: sorted CD4+, CD8+, or CD8+CD57+ T cells (not recorded which) from PBMCs. The origin of the receptors is a human donor with aplastic anemia. Each CDR3 is given with its conserved first and last residue. A D gene is named only where the DNA matches it firmly. Only part of the rows carry a size: once, few, many, or a class if the clone is expanded.

abundance | d_gene | j_gene | v_gene | CDR3aa | CDR3nt
. | . | TRBJ2-1 | TRBV7-8 | CASSQRGESEQFF | TGTGCCAGTAGCCAACGGGGCGAAAGTGAGCAGTTCTTC
. | . | TRBJ1-1 | TRBV10-3 | CAISRTEMNTEAFF | TGTGCCATCAGTCGGACGGAAATGAACACTGAAGCTTTCTTT
few | TRBD2 | TRBJ2-5 | TRBV15 | CATSKRGGSETQYF | TGTGCCACCAGTAAGCGGGGGGGCTCAGAGACCCAGTACTTC
many | TRBD2 | TRBJ2-7 | TRBV19 | CASSSGLAEYEQYF | TGTGCCAGTAGTTCGGGACTAGCGGAGTACGAGCAGTACTTC
. | TRBD2 | TRBJ2-1 | TRBV10-2 | CASSLGTSGTSLSQFF | TGCGCCAGCAGTCTTGGGACTAGCGGGACCTCTTTATCGCAGTTCTTC
many | . | TRBJ1-1 | TRBV7-9 | CASSLLETEAFF | TGTGCCAGCAGCTTATTAGAGACTGAAGCTTTCTTT
. | . | TRBJ1-2 | TRBV7-9 | CASSLGQGVAGYTF | TGTGCCAGCAGCTTAGGGCAGGGAGTAGCTGGCTACACCTTC
. | . | TRBJ1-2 | TRBV7-2 | CASSFRGGHGYTF | TGTGCCAGCAGCTTCCGGGGAGGACATGGCTACACCTTC
many | . | TRBJ2-7 | TRBV5-1 | CASSLTSAYEQYF | TGCGCCAGCAGCTTAACCTCGGCCTACGAGCAGTACTTC
many | . | TRBJ2-1 | TRBV5-6 | CASSLGTRMSSYNEQFF | TGTGCCAGCAGCTTGGGTACGCGGATGAGCTCCTACAATGAGCAGTTCTTC
many | . | TRBJ2-3 | TRBV20-1 | CSATLGLAIVLGTDTQYF | TGCAGTGCAACCCTGGGGCTAGCGATCGTTTTAGGCACAGATACGCAGTATTTT
many | . | TRBJ2-7 | TRBV5-1 | CASSLGTRRDEQYF | TGCGCCAGCAGCTTGGGGACTCGGCGAGACGAGCAGTACTTC
many | . | TRBJ2-7 | TRBV7-2 | CASSSRDSPTGEQYF | TGTGCCAGCAGCTCCCGGGACTCCCCGACGGGGGAGCAGTACTTC
many | . | TRBJ2-7 | TRBV2 | CASSEASWTDVGSYEQYF | TGTGCCAGCAGTGAAGCGAGCTGGACCGACGTGGGGTCCTACGAGCAGTACTTC
. | TRBD1 | TRBJ1-2 | TRBV6-4 | CASSDSTGVSGYTF | TGTGCCAGCAGTGACTCGACAGGGGTCAGTGGCTACACCTTC
. | . | TRBJ2-3 | TRBV15 | CATSRLAPISTDTQYF | TGTGCCACCAGCAGACTAGCCCCTATTAGCACAGATACGCAGTATTTT
few | . | TRBJ2-3 | TRBV3-1 | CASSQSLAHNTDTQYF | TGTGCCAGCAGCCAAAGTCTAGCGCATAACACAGATACGCAGTATTTT
. | . | TRBJ2-5 | TRBV10-2 | CASSEMETQYF | TGCGCCAGCAGTGAGATGGAGACCCAGTACTTC
. | . | TRBJ2-7 | TRBV12-3/TRBV12-4 | CASSFGQSKGYEQYF | TGTGCCAGCAGTTTTGGTCAGTCGAAAGGCTACGAGCAGTACTTC
few | . | TRBJ1-1 | TRBV29-1 | CSVASAGNTEAFF | TGCAGCGTTGCTTCGGCAGGGAACACTGAAGCTTTCTTT
. | . | TRBJ1-1 | TRBV5-1 | CASSLSDRTEAFF | TGCGCCAGCAGCTTGTCAGACCGCACTGAAGCTTTCTTT
. | TRBD2 | TRBJ2-1 | TRBV2 | CASSLAGVPPNEQFF | TGTGCCAGCAGTCTAGCGGGAGTTCCCCCCAATGAGCAGTTCTTC
. | TRBD2 | TRBJ2-1 | TRBV20-1 | CSARGTSGSFSNEQFF | TGCAGTGCTAGAGGGACTAGCGGGAGTTTCTCCAATGAGCAGTTCTTC
many | TRBD2 | TRBJ2-7 | TRBV20-1 | CSARFRASGSYEQYF | TGCAGTGCTAGGTTTAGGGCTAGCGGGAGTTACGAGCAGTACTTC
. | TRBD1 | TRBJ2-5 | TRBV20-1 | CSALSGGETQYF | TGCAGTGCCCTCTCAGGGGGAGAGACCCAGTACTTC
. | . | TRBJ2-2 | TRBV2 | CASSGRANTGELFF | TGTGCCAGCAGTGGCAGAGCGAACACCGGGGAGCTGTTTTTT
. | . | TRBJ1-2 | TRBV5-1 | CASTPRLGAGNYGYTF | TGCGCCAGCACCCCCCGCCTGGGGGCTGGAAACTATGGCTACACCTTC